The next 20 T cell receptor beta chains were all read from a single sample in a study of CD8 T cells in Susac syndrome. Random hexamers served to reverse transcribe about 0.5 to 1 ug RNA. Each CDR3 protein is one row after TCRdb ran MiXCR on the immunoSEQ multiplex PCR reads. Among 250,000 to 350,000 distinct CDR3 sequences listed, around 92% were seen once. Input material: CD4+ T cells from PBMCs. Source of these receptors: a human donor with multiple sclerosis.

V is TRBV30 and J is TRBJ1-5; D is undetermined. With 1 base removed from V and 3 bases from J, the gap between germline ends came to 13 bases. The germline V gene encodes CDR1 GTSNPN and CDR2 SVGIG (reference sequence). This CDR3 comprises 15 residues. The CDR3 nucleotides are TGTGCCTGGAGTGCCTCCCACCAGTTCAATCAGCCCCAGCATTTT. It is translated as CAWSASHQFNQPQHF.

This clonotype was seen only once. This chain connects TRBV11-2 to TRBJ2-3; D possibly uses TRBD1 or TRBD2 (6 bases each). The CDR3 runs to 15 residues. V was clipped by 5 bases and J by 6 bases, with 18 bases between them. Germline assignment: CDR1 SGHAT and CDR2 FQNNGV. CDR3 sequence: CASSLLGGQADTQYF. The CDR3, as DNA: TGTGCCAGCAGCCTATTGGGGGGACAAGCGGATACGCAGTATTTT.

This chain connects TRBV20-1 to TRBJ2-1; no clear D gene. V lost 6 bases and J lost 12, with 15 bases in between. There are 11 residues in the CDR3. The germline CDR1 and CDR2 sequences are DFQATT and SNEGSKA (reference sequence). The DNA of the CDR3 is TGCAGTGCGCTCGACTCCTCGACGCAGTTCTTC. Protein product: CSALDSSTQFF.

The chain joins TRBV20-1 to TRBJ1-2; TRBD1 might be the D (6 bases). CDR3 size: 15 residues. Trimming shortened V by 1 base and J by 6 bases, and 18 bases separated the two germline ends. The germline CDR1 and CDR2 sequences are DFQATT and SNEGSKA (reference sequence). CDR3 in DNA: TGCAGTGCTAGAGTGTCAGGGGCAGGGTCCGATGGCTACACCTTC. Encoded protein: CSARVSGAGSDGYTF.

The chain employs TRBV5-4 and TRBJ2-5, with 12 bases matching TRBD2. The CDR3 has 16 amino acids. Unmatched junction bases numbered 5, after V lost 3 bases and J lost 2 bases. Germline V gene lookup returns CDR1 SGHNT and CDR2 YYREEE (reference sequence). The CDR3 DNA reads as TGTGCCAGCAGCTCACTAGCGGGGGGTTCTCAAGAGACCCAGTACTTC. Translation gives CASSSLAGGSQETQYF.

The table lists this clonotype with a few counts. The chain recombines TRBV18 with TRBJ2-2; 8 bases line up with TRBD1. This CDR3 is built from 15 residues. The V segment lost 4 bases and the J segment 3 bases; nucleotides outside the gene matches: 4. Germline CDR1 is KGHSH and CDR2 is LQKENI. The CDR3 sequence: CASSLDRADTGELFF. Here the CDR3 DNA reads TGTGCCAGCTCACTGGACAGGGCGGACACCGGGGAGCTGTTTTTT. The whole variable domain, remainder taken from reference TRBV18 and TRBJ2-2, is NAGVMQNPRHLVRRRGQEARLRCSPMKGHSHVYWYRQLPEEGLKFMVYLQKENIIDESGMPKERFSAEFPKEGPSILRIQQVVRGDSAAYFCASSLDRADTGELFFGEGSRLTVL.

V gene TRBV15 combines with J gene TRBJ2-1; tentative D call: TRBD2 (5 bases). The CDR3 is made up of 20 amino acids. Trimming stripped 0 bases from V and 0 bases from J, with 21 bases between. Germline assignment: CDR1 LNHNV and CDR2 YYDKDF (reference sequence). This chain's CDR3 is CATSRDVRGRAPGSYNEQFF. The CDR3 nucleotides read TGTGCCACCAGCAGAGATGTTCGGGGTAGGGCTCCGGGCTCCTACAATGAGCAGTTCTTC.

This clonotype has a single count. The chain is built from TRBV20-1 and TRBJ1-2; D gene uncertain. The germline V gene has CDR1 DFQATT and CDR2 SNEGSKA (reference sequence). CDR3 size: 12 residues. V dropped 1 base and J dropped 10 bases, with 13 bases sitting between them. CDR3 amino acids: CSARGTRLAYTF. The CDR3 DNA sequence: TGCAGTGCTAGAGGGACCCGGCTAGCCTACACCTTC.

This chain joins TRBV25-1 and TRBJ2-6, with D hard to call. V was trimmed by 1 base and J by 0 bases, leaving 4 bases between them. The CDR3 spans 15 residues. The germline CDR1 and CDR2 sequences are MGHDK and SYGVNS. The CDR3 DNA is TGTGCCAGCAGTGAATTGGTCTCTGGGGCCAACGTCCTGACTTTC. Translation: CASSELVSGANVLTF. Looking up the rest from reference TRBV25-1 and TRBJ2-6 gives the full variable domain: EADIYQTPRYLVIGTGKKITLECSQTMGHDKMYWYQQDPGMELHLIHYSYGVNSTEKGDLSSESTVSRIRTEHFPLTLESARPSHTSQYLCASSELVSGANVLTFGAGSRLTVL.

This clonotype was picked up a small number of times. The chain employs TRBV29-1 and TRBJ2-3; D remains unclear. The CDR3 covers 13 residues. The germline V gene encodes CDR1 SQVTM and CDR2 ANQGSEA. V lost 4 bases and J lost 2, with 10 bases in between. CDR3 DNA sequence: TGCAGCGTTGTCCAGGCCCCCACAGATACGCAGTATTTT. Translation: CSVVQAPTDTQYF.

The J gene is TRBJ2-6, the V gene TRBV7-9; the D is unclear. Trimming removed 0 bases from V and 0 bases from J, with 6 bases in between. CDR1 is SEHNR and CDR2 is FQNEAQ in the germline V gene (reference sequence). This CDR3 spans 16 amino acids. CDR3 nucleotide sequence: TGTGCCAGCAGCTTAGCAGGCGGCTCTGGGGCCAACGTCCTGACTTTC. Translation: CASSLAGGSGANVLTF.

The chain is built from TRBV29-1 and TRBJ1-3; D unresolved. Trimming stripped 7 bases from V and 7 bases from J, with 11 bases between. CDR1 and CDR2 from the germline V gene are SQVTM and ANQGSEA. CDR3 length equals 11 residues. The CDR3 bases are TGCAGCGCCACGTACGGCAACACCATATATTTT. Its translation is CSATYGNTIYF.

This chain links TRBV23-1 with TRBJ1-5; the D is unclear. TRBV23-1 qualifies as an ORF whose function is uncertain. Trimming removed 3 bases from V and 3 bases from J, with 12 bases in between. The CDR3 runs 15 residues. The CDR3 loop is CASSHLREDNQPQHF. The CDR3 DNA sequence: TGCGCCAGCAGTCATCTCCGGGAGGACAATCAGCCCCAGCATTTT.

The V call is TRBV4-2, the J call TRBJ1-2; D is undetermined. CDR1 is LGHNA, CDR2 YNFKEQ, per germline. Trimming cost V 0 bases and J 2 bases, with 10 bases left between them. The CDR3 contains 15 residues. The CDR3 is CASSQDSAANYGYTF. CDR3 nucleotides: TGTGCCAGCAGCCAAGATTCGGCTGCGAACTATGGCTACACCTTC.

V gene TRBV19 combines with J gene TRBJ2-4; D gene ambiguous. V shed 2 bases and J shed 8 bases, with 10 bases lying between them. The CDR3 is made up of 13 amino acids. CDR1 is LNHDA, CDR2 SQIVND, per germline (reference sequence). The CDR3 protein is CASSIRAWDIQYF. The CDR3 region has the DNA TGTGCCAGTAGTATAAGGGCCTGGGACATTCAGTACTTC.

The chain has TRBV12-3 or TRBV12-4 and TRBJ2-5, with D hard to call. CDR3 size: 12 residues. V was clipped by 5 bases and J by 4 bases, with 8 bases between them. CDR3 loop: CASSEHGETQYF. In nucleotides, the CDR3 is TGTGCCAGCAGTGAGCATGGAGAGACCCAGTACTTC.

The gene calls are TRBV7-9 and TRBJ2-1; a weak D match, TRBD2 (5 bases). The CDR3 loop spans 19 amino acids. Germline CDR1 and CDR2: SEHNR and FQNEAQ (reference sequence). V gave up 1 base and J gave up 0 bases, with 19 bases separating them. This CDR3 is CASSLGLSRAVSSYNEQFF. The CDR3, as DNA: TGTGCCAGCAGCTTAGGTCTCTCGCGGGCAGTTAGCTCCTACAATGAGCAGTTCTTC.

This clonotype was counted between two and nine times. The CDR3 DNA sequence: TGTGCCAGCAGTGAAGCGATCTCGACAGGGAAGGGATACGAGCAGTACTTC. This codes for CASSEAISTGKGYEQYF. The V gene is TRBV6-1, the J gene TRBJ2-7, with TRBD1 matching 7 bases. Germline V gives CDR1 MNHNS, CDR2 SASEGT. The V gene end was trimmed by 0 bases and the J gene end by 4 bases; junction bases not matched to a gene: 12. This CDR3 spans 17 amino acids.

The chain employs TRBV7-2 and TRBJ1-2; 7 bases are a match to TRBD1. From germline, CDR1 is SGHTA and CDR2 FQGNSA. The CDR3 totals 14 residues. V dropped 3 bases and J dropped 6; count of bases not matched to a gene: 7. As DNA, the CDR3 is TGTGCCAGCAGCTTGGCCGGGACAGTAGATGGCTACACCTTC. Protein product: CASSLAGTVDGYTF.

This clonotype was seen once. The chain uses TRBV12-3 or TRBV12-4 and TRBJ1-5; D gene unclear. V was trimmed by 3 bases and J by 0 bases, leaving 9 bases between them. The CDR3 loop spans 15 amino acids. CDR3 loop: CASSLYGDSNQPQHF. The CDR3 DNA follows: TGTGCCAGCAGTTTGTACGGGGATAGCAATCAGCCCCAGCATTTT.